The sequence of this T cell receptor (beta chain) was determined in a study of blood T cell repertoires in COVID-19. About the study: Donors in the United States, Italy and Spain gave samples during acute or convalescent COVID-19. Sources were T cells, B-cell-depleted T cells, or PBMCs; the material itself was cDNA or gDNA.

From germline, CDR1 is MDHEN and CDR2 SYDVKM. V was shortened by 4 bases and J by 2 bases, with 8 bases between the two germline ends. The CDR3 is 13 residues long. Original handling: Nucleated cell counts were estimated from reference gene primer amplification. Here immunoSEQ multiplex PCR was the method, and the copy in TCRdb shows in-frame clones only, minus some. The DNA gave D and trimming, while V, J and clone size come from that table. The table records some 55,000 clones, about 76% of them present only once. The sequence was obtained from a man in his 70s with active or convalescent COVID-19. Input material: peripheral blood. The chain combines TRBV28 with TRBJ1-2; no reliable D call. CDR3 amino acids: CASSYGSNYGYTF. The CDR3 nucleotides read TGTGCCAGCAGTTACGGGAGCAACTATGGCTACACCTTC.